This TCR beta chain originates from a study of a mutant IDH1 vaccine in newly diagnosed glioma. Study overall: Vaccines began 4-6 weeks after radiotherapy alone, or with temozolomide cycles. V12 came at week 35, V13 at week 47.

Points on this clone: What it binds is unknown.

Profiling relied on immunoSEQ multiplex PCR, and the TCRdb table lists in-frame clones only, not all of them. Of 34,000 or so clones in the sample, 70% to 85% were seen once. The time point here: week 35, safety follow-up. Every vaccine dose comprised 300 ug of mutant IDH1 20-mer peptide plus topical imiquimod. During weeks 1, 3, 5, 7, 11, 15, 19 and 23, patients received eight vaccinations. This CDR3 contains 13 residues. The V end lost 5 bases, the J end lost 14 bases, and 21 bases lay between the germline ends. The germline V gene has CDR1 SGHVS and CDR2 FNYEAQ. The rearrangement uses TRBV7-6 and TRBJ1-2; possibly TRBD1 for D (6 bases). The sequence was collected from a man aged 25-45 years with glioma. The sample in question was PBMCs, obtained from a glioma patient whose treatment included an IDH1 peptide vaccine. The CDR3 nucleotides are TGTGCCAGCAGCCCAAGCGACGGGGGGCGGGGGACCTTC. It is translated as CASSPSDGGRGTF.